Below are 18 T cell receptor beta chains sequenced from a single sample in a study of cytotoxic CD8 clonotypes in ibrutinib-treated CLL. Only in-frame clones appear in the TCRdb table, and some are missing; sequencing was by immunoSEQ multiplex PCR. The sample contains about 130,000 clones, approximately 85% of which appear only once. The input for sequencing was PBMCs, taken after 24 months of ibrutinib treatment. These receptors all stem from a human donor with chronic lymphocytic leukemia.

This clone came up many times. V gene TRBV28 combines with J gene TRBJ1-5; no reliable D call. The CDR3 spans 14 residues. CDR1 and CDR2 (germline): MDHEN, SYDVKM. The V end lost 5 bases, the J end lost 7 bases, and 15 bases lay between the germline ends. CDR3 sequence: CASSPVYGGQPQHF. The CDR3 DNA follows: TGTGCCAGCAGTCCTGTTTATGGCGGACAGCCCCAGCATTTT.

The gene calls are TRBV6-1 and TRBJ1-2; a possible D gene is TRBD1 (5 bases). Between the trimmed V and J ends, which lost 6 bases and 3 bases, there was a span of 8 bases. Germline CDR1 MNHNS, CDR2 SASEGT. This CDR3 region has 12 residues. CDR3 in DNA: TGTGCCAGCAGACCAGGGTACTATGGCTACACCTTC. As protein: CASRPGYYGYTF.

CDR3 protein: CASSLGALTGAYEQYF. The CDR3 DNA sequence: TGTGCCAGCTCACTGGGGGCTCTAACAGGAGCCTACGAGCAGTACTTC. The chain employs TRBV18 and TRBJ2-7; tentatively, D is TRBD1 (6 bases). The CDR3 extends over 16 amino acids. CDR1 is KGHSH and CDR2 is LQKENI in the germline V gene. Trimming took 4 bases from V and 2 from J, leaving 18 bases between them.

The chain links TRBV5-4 to TRBJ1-1, with 7 bases lining up with TRBD1. V dropped 4 bases and J dropped 1; count of bases not matched to a gene: 4. Germline loops: CDR1 SGHNT, CDR2 YYREEE (reference sequence). The CDR3 has 14 amino acids. The CDR3 region is CASSPGQWNTEAFF. CDR3 coding DNA: TGTGCCAGCAGCCCGGGACAGTGGAACACTGAAGCTTTCTTT. Based on the CDR3 plus reference TRBV5-4 and TRBJ1-1, the full variable domain is ETGVTQSPTHLIKTRGQQVTLRCSSQSGHNTVSWYQQALGQGPQFIFQYYREEENGRGNFPPRFSGLQFPNYSSELNVNALELDDSALYLCASSPGQWNTEAFFGQGTRLTVV.

The chain links TRBV18 to TRBJ2-5, with D possibly TRBD1 on 5 matching bases. The CDR3 covers 15 residues. Germline V gives CDR1 KGHSH, CDR2 LQKENI. Deletions cut 2 bases from V and 4 bases from J, with 14 bases between. CDR3 in DNA: TGTGCCAGCTCACCAGGGGCAGGGTCGGGAGAGACCCAGTACTTC. It encodes CASSPGAGSGETQYF. Combining the CDR3 with reference TRBV18 and TRBJ2-5 gives the whole variable domain NAGVMQNPRHLVRRRGQEARLRCSPMKGHSHVYWYRQLPEEGLKFMVYLQKENIIDESGMPKERFSAEFPKEGPSILRIQQVVRGDSAAYFCASSPGAGSGETQYFGPGTRLLVL.

As concerns this clone: The identical CDR3 is also encoded by other nucleotide sequences in the sample. The chain has TRBV5-6 and TRBJ1-3; 7 positions match TRBD1. V lost 0 bases to trimming and J lost 3 bases; unmatched junction nucleotides: 3. Germline CDR1 is SGHDT and CDR2 is YYEEEE. This CDR3 comprises 15 residues. The CDR3 nucleotides read TGTGCCAGCAGCTTGGGACAGGGTTATGGAAACACCATATATTTT. Its translation is CASSLGQGYGNTIYF. Based on the CDR3 plus reference TRBV5-6 and TRBJ1-3, the full variable domain is DAGVTQSPTHLIKTRGQQVTLRCSPKSGHDTVSWYQQALGQGPQFIFQYYEEEERQRGNFPDRFSGHQFPNYSSELNVNALLLGDSALYLCASSLGQGYGNTIYFGEGSWLTVV.

The V call is TRBV18, the J call TRBJ1-3; TRBD1 matches 7 bases. Per the germline V gene, CDR1 is KGHSH and CDR2 is LQKENI. There are 16 residues in the CDR3. Losses at the gene ends were 2 bases for V and 3 bases for J; bases not matched to a gene: 7. CDR3 sequence reads: CASSPFVPGGGNTIYF. In nucleotides, the CDR3 is TGTGCCAGCTCACCATTTGTTCCAGGGGGTGGAAACACCATATATTTT.

V and J are TRBV5-4 and TRBJ2-7; no clear D gene. The V end was cut by 0 bases, the J end by 5 bases, with 15 bases between. Germline loops: CDR1 SGHNT, CDR2 YYREEE (reference sequence). The length of the CDR3 is 15 residues. The CDR3 spells CASSLGLSPRDEQYF. In nucleotides, the CDR3 is TGTGCCAGCAGCTTGGGGCTAAGTCCCCGAGACGAGCAGTACTTC.

The rearrangement uses TRBV7-2 and TRBJ2-5; a possible D gene is TRBD2 (7 bases). This CDR3 region has 15 residues. The germline gives CDR1 SGHTA, CDR2 FQGNSA. Trimming cost V 1 base and J 5 bases, with 14 bases left between them. This CDR3 reads CASSLVRGGRETQYF. Here the CDR3 DNA reads TGTGCCAGCAGCTTAGTGAGGGGGGGCCGGGAGACCCAGTACTTC.

Only a few counts were recorded for this clone. The chain couples TRBV28 to TRBJ1-6; maybe TRBD1 (5 bases). The germline gives CDR1 MDHEN, CDR2 SYDVKM. V lost 3 bases to trimming and J lost 3 bases, with 21 bases between them. The CDR3 contains 19 residues. The CDR3: CASSFLGGGGSNYNSPLHF. The CDR3, as DNA: TGTGCCAGCAGTTTCCTTGGGGGAGGTGGGTCCAACTATAATTCACCCCTCCACTTT.

Comment on this clone: A junction boundary mismatches the germline segment, possibly from a read error. V and J are TRBV7-7 and TRBJ1-3; D is unclear. Germline assignment: CDR1 SSHAT and CDR2 FNYEAQ (reference sequence). This CDR3 contains 13 residues. Here the CDR3 DNA reads TGTGCTAGCAGCCCCACGCCCGGAAACACCATATATTTT. Protein: CASSPTPGNTIYF.

The chain has TRBV28 and TRBJ2-6, with D perhaps given as TRBD1 or TRBD2 (6 bases each). The germline V gene encodes CDR1 MDHEN and CDR2 SYDVKM. With 7 bases removed from V and 3 bases from J, the gap between germline ends came to 16 bases. CDR3 length equals 16 residues. CDR3 coding DNA: TGTGCCAGCACTTTTAATCGGGGGCTTGGGGCCAACGTCCTGACTTTC. Amino acids: CASTFNRGLGANVLTF.

The J gene is TRBJ2-1, the V gene TRBV9; 8 positions match TRBD2. V lost 3 bases and J lost 7; bases outside the gene matches: 12. This CDR3 contains 16 residues. In germline, CDR1 is SGDLS, CDR2 YYNGEE. CDR3 in amino acids: CASSATSDPYLNEQFF. The CDR3 DNA sequence: TGTGCCAGCAGCGCGACTAGCGACCCATACTTAAATGAGCAGTTCTTC.

J is TRBJ1-5 and V is TRBV2, with D uncertain. CDR3 length equals 15 residues. Trimming took 3 bases from V and 4 from J, leaving 13 bases between them. In germline, CDR1 is SNHLY, CDR2 FYNNEI. CDR3 DNA sequence: TGTGCCAGCAGTGATATGTCTACGGGTAATCAGCCCCAGCATTTT. Translating it yields CASSDMSTGNQPQHF.

The chain links TRBV7-9 to TRBJ1-5, with 8 bases that match TRBD1. This CDR3 comprises 14 residues. CDR1 is SEHNR and CDR2 is FQNEAQ in the germline V gene (reference sequence). The V and J ends lost 5 bases and 10 bases, in that order; junction bases with no gene match: 10. Here the CDR3 reads CASSHPGTGNPQHF. CDR3 coding DNA: TGTGCCAGCAGCCATCCCGGGACAGGTAATCCCCAGCATTTT.

The chain employs TRBV19 and TRBJ2-7; D gene ambiguous. Trimming removed 6 bases at V and 5 bases at J, with 17 bases between. The CDR3 runs to 14 residues. Germline lookup yields CDR1 LNHDA and CDR2 SQIVND (reference sequence). The CDR3, as DNA: TGTGCCAGTAGCCCCCGATCAAAAGTCCACGAGCAGTACTTC. Translation gives CASSPRSKVHEQYF.

The chain uses TRBV5-4 and TRBJ2-1; D ambiguous. Deletions cut 0 bases from V and 10 bases from J, with 14 bases between. Germline V gene data show CDR1 as SGHNT and CDR2 as YYREEE (reference sequence). The CDR3 contains 14 residues. CDR3 sequence (DNA): TGTGCCAGCAGCTTGGGTGTTATAGAAGGGGAGCAGTTCTTC. The encoded protein is CASSLGVIEGEQFF.

The genes are TRBV2 and TRBJ1-1; no firm D call. V lost 8 bases and J lost 2, with 12 bases in between. Per germline, CDR1 SNHLY and CDR2 FYNNEI. The CDR3 is 13 amino acids. The CDR3 DNA follows: TGTGCCAGCTCAAGGCAAACTAACACTGAAGCTTTCTTT. Residues: CASSRQTNTEAFF.